This paragraph reports one T cell receptor (beta chain). What it recognizes is unknown. CDR1 is MGHRA and CDR2 is YSYEKL in the germline V gene. Trimming took 0 bases from V and 6 from J; bases not matched to a gene: 4. This CDR3 contains 16 residues. This entry belongs to a study of cytomegalovirus exposure and HLA in healthy donors. Turning to the study itself: Among the roughly 400 donors who were genotyped, over 70% fell in the genetic ancestry cluster that is associated with self-reported Caucasian donors. Points from the study as a whole: The authors later linked a missense DCLRE1C variant to TCR beta V- and J-gene trimming. In an earlier analysis, about 87% or about 30%: the productive usage of most TCR beta V segments. According to a later analysis, donors in an Asian-associated ancestry cluster reportedly had fewer N-insertions than the approximately 670-donor mean.

PCR amplification relied on 60 Vbeta primers (plus 13 Jbeta primers). TCRdb's table, derived via immunoSEQ multiplex PCR, lists solely in-frame clones and lacks some. The sample consists of about 170,000 clones, approximately 79% of them appearing once. The chain recombines TRBV4-1 with TRBJ1-6; 8 bases match TRBD1. Sequencing used PBMCs. This clonotype originated in a middle-aged man in good health and CMV-seropositive. Here the CDR3 reads CASSQELDRANSPLHF. In DNA form, the CDR3 reads TGCGCCAGCAGCCAAGAATTGGACAGGGCTAATTCACCCCTCCACTTT.